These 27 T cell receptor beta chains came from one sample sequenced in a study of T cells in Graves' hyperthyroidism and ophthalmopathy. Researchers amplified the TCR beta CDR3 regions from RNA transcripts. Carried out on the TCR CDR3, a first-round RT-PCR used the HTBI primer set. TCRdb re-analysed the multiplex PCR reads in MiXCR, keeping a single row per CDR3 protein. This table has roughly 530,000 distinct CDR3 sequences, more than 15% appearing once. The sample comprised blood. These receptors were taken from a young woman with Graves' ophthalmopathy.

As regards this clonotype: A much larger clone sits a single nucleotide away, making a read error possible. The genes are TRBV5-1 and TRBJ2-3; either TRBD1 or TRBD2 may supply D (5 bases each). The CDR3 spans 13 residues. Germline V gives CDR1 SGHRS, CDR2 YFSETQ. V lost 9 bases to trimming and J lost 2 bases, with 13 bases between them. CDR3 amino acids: CATGASSTDTQYF. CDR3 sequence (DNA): TGCGCCACCGGGGCTTCCTCCACAGATACGCAGTATTTT.

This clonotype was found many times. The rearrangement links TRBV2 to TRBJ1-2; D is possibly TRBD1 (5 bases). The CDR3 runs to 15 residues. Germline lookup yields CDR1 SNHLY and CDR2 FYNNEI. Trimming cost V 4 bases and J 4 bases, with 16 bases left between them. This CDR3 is CASSGDVLSIYGYTF. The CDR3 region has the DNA TGTGCCAGCAGTGGGGACGTCCTTTCGATCTATGGCTACACCTTC.

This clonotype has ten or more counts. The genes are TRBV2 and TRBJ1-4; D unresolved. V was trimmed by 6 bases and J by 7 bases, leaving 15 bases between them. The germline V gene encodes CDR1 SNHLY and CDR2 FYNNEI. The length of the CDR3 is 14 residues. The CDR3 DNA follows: TGTGCCAGCAGGGGGATGGAAGAAGCTGAAAAACTGTTTTTT. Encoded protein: CASRGMEEAEKLFF.

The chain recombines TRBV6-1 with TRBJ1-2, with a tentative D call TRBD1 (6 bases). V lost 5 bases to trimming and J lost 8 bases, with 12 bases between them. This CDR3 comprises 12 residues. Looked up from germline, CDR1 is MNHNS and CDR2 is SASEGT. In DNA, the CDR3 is TGTGCCAGCAGTTCAGGGGATGGCGGCTACACCTTC. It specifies CASSSGDGGYTF.

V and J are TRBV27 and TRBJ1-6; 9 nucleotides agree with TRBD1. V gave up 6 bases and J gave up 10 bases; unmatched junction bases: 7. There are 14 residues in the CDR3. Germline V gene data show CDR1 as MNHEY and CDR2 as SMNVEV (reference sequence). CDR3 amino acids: CASRGTGSGSPLHF. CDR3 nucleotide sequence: TGTGCCAGCAGGGGGACAGGGAGCGGCTCACCCCTCCACTTT.

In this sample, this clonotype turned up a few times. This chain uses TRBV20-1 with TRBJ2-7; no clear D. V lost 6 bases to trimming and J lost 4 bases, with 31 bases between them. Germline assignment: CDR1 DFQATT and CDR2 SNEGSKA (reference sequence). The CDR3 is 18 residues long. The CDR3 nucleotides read TGCAGTGCGCATGCAGGTTCTATTTTCGACCTCACCGCTTACGAGCAGTACTTC. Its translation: CSAHAGSIFDLTAYEQYF.

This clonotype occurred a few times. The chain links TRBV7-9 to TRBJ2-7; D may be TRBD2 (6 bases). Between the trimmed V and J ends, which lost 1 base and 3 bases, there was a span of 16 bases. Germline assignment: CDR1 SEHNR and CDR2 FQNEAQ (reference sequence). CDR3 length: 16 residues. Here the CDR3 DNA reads TGTGCCAGCAGCTTAGAGGGCCTAGCGAACAGCTACGAGCAGTACTTC. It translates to CASSLEGLANSYEQYF.

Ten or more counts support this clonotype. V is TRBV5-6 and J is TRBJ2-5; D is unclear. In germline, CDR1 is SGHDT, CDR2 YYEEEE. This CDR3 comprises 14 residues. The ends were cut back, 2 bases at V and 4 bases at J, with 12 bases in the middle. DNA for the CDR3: TGTGCCAGCAGCTTAGTTAGGGCCCGAGAGACCCAGTACTTC. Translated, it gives CASSLVRARETQYF. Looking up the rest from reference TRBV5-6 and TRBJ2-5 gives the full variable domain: DAGVTQSPTHLIKTRGQQVTLRCSPKSGHDTVSWYQQALGQGPQFIFQYYEEEERQRGNFPDRFSGHQFPNYSSELNVNALLLGDSALYLCASSLVRARETQYFGPGTRLLVL.

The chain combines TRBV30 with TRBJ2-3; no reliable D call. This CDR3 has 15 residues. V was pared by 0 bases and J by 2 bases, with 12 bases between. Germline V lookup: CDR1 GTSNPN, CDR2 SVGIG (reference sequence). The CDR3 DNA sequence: TGTGCCTGGAGTGTAGGTGCCAAGAACACAGATACGCAGTATTTT. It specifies CAWSVGAKNTDTQYF.

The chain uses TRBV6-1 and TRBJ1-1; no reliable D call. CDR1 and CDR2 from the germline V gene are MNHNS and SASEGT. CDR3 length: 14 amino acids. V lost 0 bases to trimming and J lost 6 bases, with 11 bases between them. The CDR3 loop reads CASSEAGGFAEAFF. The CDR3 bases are TGTGCCAGCAGTGAAGCCGGTGGGTTCGCTGAAGCTTTCTTT.

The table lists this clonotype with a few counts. The CDR3: CASSDRGTLNTEAFF. The CDR3 coding sequence is TGTGCCAGCTCGGACAGGGGCACACTGAACACTGAAGCTTTCTTT. V gene TRBV18 combines with J gene TRBJ1-1; 9 nucleotides match TRBD1. Germline V lookup: CDR1 KGHSH, CDR2 LQKENI. The CDR3 spans 15 residues. The trim removed 6 bases at V and 0 bases at J, leaving 5 bases unmatched. The full variable domain, in which reference TRBV18 and TRBJ1-1 provide the parts outside the CDR3, is NAGVMQNPRHLVRRRGQEARLRCSPMKGHSHVYWYRQLPEEGLKFMVYLQKENIIDESGMPKERFSAEFPKEGPSILRIQQVVRGDSAAYFCASSDRGTLNTEAFFGQGTRLTVV.

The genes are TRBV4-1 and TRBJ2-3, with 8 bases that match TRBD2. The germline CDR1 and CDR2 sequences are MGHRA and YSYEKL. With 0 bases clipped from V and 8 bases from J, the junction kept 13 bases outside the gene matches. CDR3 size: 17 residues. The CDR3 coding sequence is TGCGCCAGCAGCCAAGATGATACAGCGGGAGATTGGGGTACGCAGTATTTT. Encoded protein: CASSQDDTAGDWGTQYF.

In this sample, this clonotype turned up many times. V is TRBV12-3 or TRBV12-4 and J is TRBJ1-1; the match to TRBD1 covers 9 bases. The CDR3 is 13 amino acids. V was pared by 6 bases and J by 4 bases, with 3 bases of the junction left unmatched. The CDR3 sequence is CASRSDRGTEAFF. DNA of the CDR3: TGTGCCAGCAGATCGGACAGGGGCACTGAAGCTTTCTTT.

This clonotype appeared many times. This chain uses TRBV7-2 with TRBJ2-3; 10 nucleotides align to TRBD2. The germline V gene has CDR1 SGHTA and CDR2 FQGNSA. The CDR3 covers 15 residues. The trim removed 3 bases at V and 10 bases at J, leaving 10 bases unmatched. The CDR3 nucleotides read TGTGCCAGCAGCTTTTCATCTGCTAGCGGGAGTTCGCAGTATTTT. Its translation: CASSFSSASGSSQYF.

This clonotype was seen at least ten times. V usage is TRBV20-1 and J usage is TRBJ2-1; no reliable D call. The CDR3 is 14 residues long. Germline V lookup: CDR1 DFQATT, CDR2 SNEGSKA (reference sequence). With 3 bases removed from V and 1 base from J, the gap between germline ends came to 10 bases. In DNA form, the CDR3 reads TGCAGTGCTAGGGAAGGGTGGTCCTACAATGAGCAGTTCTTC. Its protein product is CSAREGWSYNEQFF.

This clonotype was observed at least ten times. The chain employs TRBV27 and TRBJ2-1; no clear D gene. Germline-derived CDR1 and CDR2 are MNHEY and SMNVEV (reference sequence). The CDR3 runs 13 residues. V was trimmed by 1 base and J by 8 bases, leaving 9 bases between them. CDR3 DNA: TGTGCCAGCAGTTTATATGGTTCGGATGAGCAGTTCTTC. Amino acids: CASSLYGSDEQFF.

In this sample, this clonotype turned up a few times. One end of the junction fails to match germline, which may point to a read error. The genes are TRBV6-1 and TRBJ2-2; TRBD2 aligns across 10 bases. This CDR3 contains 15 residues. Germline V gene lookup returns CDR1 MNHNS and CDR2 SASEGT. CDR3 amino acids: CASNLAGAHTGKLFF. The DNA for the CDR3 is TGTGCCAGTAACCTAGCGGGGGCCCACACCGGGAAGCTGTTTTTT.

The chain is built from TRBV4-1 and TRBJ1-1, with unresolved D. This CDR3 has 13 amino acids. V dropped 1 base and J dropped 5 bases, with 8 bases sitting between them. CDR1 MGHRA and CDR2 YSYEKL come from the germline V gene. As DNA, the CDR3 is TGCGCCAGCAGCCAAGTCTCCGGGACTGAAGCTTTCTTT. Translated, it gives CASSQVSGTEAFF.

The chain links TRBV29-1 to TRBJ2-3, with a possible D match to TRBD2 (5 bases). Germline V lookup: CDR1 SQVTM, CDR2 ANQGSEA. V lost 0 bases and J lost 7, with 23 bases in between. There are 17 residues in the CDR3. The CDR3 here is CSVEDPGRTPSPYTQYF. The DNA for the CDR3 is TGCAGCGTTGAAGACCCAGGCCGGACTCCTAGTCCGTATACGCAGTATTTT.

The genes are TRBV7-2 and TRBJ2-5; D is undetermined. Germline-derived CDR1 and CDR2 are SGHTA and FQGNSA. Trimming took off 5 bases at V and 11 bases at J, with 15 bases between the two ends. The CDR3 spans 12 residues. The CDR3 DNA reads TGTGCCAGCAGCAAGGGCAGGAACCCTCAGTACTTC. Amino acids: CASSKGRNPQYF. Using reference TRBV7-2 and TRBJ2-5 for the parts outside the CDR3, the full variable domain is GAGVSQSPSNKVTEKGKDVELRCDPISGHTALYWYRQSLGQGLEFLIYFQGNSAPDKSGLPSDRFSAERTGGSVSTLTIQRTQQEDSAVYLCASSKGRNPQYFGPGTRLLVL.

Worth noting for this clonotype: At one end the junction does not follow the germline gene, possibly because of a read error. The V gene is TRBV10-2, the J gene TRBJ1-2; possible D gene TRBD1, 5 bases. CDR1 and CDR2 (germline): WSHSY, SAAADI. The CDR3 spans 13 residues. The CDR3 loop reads CASRDSVSYGYTF. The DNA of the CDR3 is TGCGCCAGCAGAGACAGCGTTTCCTATGGATACACCTTC.

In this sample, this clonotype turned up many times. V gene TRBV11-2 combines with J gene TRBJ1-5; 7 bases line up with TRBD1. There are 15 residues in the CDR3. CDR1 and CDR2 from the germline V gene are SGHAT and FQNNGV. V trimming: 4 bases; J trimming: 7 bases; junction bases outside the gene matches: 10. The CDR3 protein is CASSSDGTAGQPQHF. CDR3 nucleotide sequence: TGTGCCAGCAGCTCCGATGGGACAGCGGGGCAGCCCCAGCATTTT.

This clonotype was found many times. CDR3 nucleotide sequence: TGTGCCAGCAGCTTAGATCAGGGATCCTTCTATGGCTACACCTTC. Its translation is CASSLDQGSFYGYTF. V and J are TRBV7-2 and TRBJ1-2; the D gene is possibly TRBD1 (5 bases). The germline CDR1 and CDR2 sequences are SGHTA and FQGNSA. Trimming cost V 1 base and J 4 bases, with 13 bases left between them. CDR3 length equals 15 residues.

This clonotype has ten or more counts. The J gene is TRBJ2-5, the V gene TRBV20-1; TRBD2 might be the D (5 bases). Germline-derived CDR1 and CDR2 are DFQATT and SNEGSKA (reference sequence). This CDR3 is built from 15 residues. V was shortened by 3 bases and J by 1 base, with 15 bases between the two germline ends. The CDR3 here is CSASVGSPTQETQYF. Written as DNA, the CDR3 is TGCAGTGCTAGTGTTGGGAGTCCGACCCAAGAGACCCAGTACTTC.

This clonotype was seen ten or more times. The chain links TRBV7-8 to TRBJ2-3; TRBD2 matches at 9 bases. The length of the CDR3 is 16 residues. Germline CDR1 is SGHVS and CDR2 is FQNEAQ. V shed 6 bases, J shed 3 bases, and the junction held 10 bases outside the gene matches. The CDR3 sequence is CASRLSGGRGTDTQYF. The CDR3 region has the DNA TGTGCCAGCAGACTTAGCGGGGGAAGGGGAACAGATACGCAGTATTTT.

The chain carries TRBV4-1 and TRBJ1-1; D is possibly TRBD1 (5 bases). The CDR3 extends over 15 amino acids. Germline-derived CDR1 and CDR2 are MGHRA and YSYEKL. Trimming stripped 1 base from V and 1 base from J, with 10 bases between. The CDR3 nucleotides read TGCGCCAGCAGCCAAGTTGCACAGGCGAACACTGAAGCTTTCTTT. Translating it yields CASSQVAQANTEAFF.

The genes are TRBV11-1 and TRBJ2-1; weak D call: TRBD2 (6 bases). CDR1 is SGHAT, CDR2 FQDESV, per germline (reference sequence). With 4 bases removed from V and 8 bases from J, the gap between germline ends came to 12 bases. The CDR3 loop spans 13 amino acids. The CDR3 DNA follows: TGTGCCAGCAGCTCACTAGCATCCCATGAGCAGTTCTTC. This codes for CASSSLASHEQFF.